This T cell receptor beta chain stems from a study of vaccination effects on CD4 cells after COVID-19. Ahead of sequencing, the ViraFEST assay grew antigen-specific CD4+ T cells using viral peptide pools. Isolation of CD4+ T cells took place after about nine days of culture. Vaccine recipients had no previous SARS-CoV-2 infection; their nucleocapsid antibodies were negative. As for this clone: Its antigen is undetermined. Different DNA sequences within this sample yield the same CDR3.

V was pared by 3 bases and J by 0 bases, with 9 bases between. Germline CDR1 is ENHRY and CDR2 is SYGVKD. CDR3 length equals 15 residues. TCRdb keeps only in-frame clones here, not all; method: immunoSEQ multiplex PCR. In the table there are approximately 68,000 clones, 60% to 85% of which are singletons. This clonotype was sampled from a human donor who received a COVID-19 vaccine. The material was CD4+ T cells from PBMCs cultured with SARS-CoV-2 spike peptides, obtained before COVID-19 vaccination. The chain has TRBV10-3 and TRBJ1-5; unclear D gene. The CDR3 sequence is CAISESPYSNQPQHF. The CDR3 DNA sequence: TGTGCCATCAGTGAATCACCGTATAGCAATCAGCCCCAGCATTTT.